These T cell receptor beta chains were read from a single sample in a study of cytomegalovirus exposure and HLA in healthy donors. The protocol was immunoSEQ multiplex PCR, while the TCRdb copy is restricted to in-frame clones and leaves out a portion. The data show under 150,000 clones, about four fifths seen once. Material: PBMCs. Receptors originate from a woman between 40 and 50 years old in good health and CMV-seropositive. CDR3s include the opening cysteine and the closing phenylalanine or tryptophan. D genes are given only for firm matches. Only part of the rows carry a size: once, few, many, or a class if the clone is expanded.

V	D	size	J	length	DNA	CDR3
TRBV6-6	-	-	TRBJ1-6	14	TGTGCCAGCAGTTACGGAGGGGTGAGTTCACCCCTCCACTTT	CASSYGGVSSPLHF
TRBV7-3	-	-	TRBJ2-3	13	TGTGCCAGCAGCTCTAACCCCGCAGATACGCAGTATTTT	CASSSNPADTQYF
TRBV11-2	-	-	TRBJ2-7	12	TGTGCCAGCAGCTTATCACTGTACGAGCAGTACTTC	CASSLSLYEQYF
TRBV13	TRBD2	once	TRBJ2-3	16	TGTGCCAGCAGCTCGGGACTAGGATTTGGCACAGATACGCAGTATTTT	CASSSGLGFGTDTQYF
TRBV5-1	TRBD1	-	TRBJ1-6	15	TGCGCCAGCAGCTTGGACAGGGGCTATAATTCACCCCTCCACTTT	CASSLDRGYNSPLHF
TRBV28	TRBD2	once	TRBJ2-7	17	TGTGCCAGCAGTTTAAGGGGGACTAGCAGGAGGGTTTACGAGCAGTACTTC	CASSLRGTSRRVYEQYF
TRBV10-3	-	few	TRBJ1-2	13	TGTGCCATCAGTGAAGAGCTTAACTATGGCTACACCTTC	CAISEELNYGYTF
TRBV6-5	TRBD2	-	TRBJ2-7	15	TGTGCCAGCAGTCGATCCGGACTAGACTCCTACGAGCAGTACTTC	CASSRSGLDSYEQYF
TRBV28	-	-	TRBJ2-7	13	TGTGCCAGCAGTTTCCCCTACAGGGTTGAGCAGTACTTC	CASSFPYRVEQYF
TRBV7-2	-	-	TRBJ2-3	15	TGTGCCAGCAGCTTAGCCCCCGGGGCGGGGGATACGCAGTATTTT	CASSLAPGAGDTQYF
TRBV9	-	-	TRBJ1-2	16	TGTGCCAGCAGCGTAGGAGGGACCGCAGGGGCTGGAGGCTACACCTTC	CASSVGGTAGAGGYTF
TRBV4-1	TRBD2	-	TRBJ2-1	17	TGCGCCAGCAGCCACCAGCGCGGATTAGCGGGAGGGGGTGAGCAGTTCTTC	CASSHQRGLAGGGEQFF
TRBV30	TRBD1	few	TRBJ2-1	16	TGTGCCTGGAGTTCTTTAGGGACAGGGGCCTACAATGAGCAGTTCTTC	CAWSSLGTGAYNEQFF
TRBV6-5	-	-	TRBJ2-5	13	TGTGCCAGCAGTTCAGAAACCCAAGAGACCCAGTACTTC	CASSSETQETQYF
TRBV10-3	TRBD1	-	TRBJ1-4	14	TGTGCCATCAGCGGGACAGGGGAGAATGAAAAACTGTTTTTT	CAISGTGENEKLFF
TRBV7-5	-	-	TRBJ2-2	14	TGTGCCAGAAGCTTCTCCGGGTGTACCGGGGAGCTGTTTTTT	CARSFSGCTGELFF
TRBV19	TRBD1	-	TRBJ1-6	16	TGTGCCAGTAGTATCTGGGACAGCCTATATGCTTCACCCCTCCACTTT	CASSIWDSLYASPLHF
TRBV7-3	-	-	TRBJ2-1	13	TGTGCCAGCAGCTTAGGGGGGGCGAATGAGCAGTTCTTC	CASSLGGANEQFF
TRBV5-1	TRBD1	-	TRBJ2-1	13	TGCGCCAGCAGTAGACAGGGTGGTGATGAGCAGTTCTTC	CASSRQGGDEQFF
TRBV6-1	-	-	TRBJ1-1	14	TGTGCCAGCACCGAGGGGGGGATTAACGCTGAAGCTTTCTTT	CASTEGGINAEAFF
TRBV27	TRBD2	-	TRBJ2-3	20	TGTGCCAGCAAGTCAATCGGGACTAGCGGGGCCTCGTGGGTTACAGATACGCAGTATTTT	CASKSIGTSGASWVTDTQYF
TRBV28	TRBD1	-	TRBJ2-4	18	TGTGCCAGCAGTTTAGCCTCGGACAGGGGACTAGCCAAAAACATTCAGTACTTC	CASSLASDRGLAKNIQYF
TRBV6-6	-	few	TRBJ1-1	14	TGTGCCAGCAGTTCCAGCGAGCGAGGGGGAAGAGCTTTCTTT	CASSSSERGGRAFF
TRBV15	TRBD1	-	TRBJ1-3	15	TGTGCCACCAGCCCCCGAAGGGGGCGAGGTGGTACCATATATTTT	CATSPRRGRGGTIYF
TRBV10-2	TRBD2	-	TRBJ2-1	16	TGCGCCAGCAGTGAGTTCACTAGCGGCTCCTACAATGAGCAGTTCTTC	CASSEFTSGSYNEQFF
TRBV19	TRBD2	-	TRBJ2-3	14	TGTGCCAGTTCCCAGCGGGGGGGCCAAGATACGCAGTATTTT	CASSQRGGQDTQYF
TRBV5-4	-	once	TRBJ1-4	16	TGTGCCAGCAGTCTCGGATCAGGGGTGGCTAATGAAAAACTATTTTTT	CASSLGSGVANEKLFF
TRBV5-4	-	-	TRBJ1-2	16	TGTGCCAGCAGCTTGATTCTAGGCAGGGGTAGTTATGGCTACACCTTC	CASSLILGRGSYGYTF